A selection of T cell receptor beta chains follows, all from one sample in a study of response to subunit inactivated influenza vaccine. MiXCR, applied by TCRdb to the RT-PCR reads, yields one record per CDR3 protein. The repertoire consists of hundreds of thousands of distinct CDR3 sequences, with around 16% occurring once and the leading ten covering roughly 10%. The specimen comprised PBMCs from blood, sampled 11 to 12 days after vaccination. The receptor set was obtained from a middle-aged man who received an inactivated influenza vaccine. CDR3s include the opening cysteine and the closing phenylalanine or tryptophan. Fields, in order: J gene, V gene, CDR3 protein.

TRBJ1-1,TRBV12-3/TRBV12-4,CASSFSRTEAFF
TRBJ2-3,TRBV28,CASSLGVGRTDTQYF
TRBJ2-3,TRBV7-3,CASSLKRGDTQYF
TRBJ2-1,TRBV7-8,CASSLPLSGNTYNEQFF
TRBJ1-6,TRBV27,CASSFLPDQGSPLHF
TRBJ1-1,TRBV20-1,CSAVDTLNTEAFF
TRBJ2-1,TRBV6-2/TRBV6-3,CASSYSPRASYNEQFF
TRBJ1-1,TRBV9,CASSEGQGAWSEAFF
TRBJ2-1,TRBV27,CASSFRQGLANEQFF
TRBJ2-1,TRBV7-3,CASSPGQGAQGLADEQFF
TRBJ2-7,TRBV20-1,CSARDLRRGGLDEQYF